The 13 T cell receptor beta chains reported below all come from one sample, sequenced in a study of human T cells and chemical hapten exposure. The time point here: healthy volunteer bleed at 2 weeks. Total RNA was isolated from unfractionated whole blood. TCRdb called the RACE reads again in MiXCR, with one record for every CDR3 protein. The sample records under 95,000 distinct CDR3 sequences, roughly 8.5% being singletons. Sequenced sample: whole blood. The origin of the receptors is a female donor in good health. Some clones in this sample may be carry-over from other donors' samples.

This clonotype was found once. Since a much larger clone is just one base distant, this may be a read error. The genes are TRBV27 and TRBJ2-7, with D hard to call. The CDR3 runs 15 residues. The germline V gene encodes CDR1 MNHEY and CDR2 SMNVEV (reference sequence). V dropped 4 bases and J dropped 5 bases, with 18 bases sitting between them. This CDR3 is CASSSGRWQLNEQYF. In DNA form, the CDR3 reads TGTGCCAGCAGTTCGGGCAGGTGGCAATTGAACGAGCAGTACTTC.

This clonotype appeared a single time. The rearrangement uses TRBV6-2 or TRBV6-3 and TRBJ1-5; D gene unclear. There are 14 residues in the CDR3. The V end lost 5 bases, the J end lost 6 bases, and 14 bases lay between the germline ends. Germline-derived CDR1 and CDR2 are MNHEY and SVGEGT. In DNA form, the CDR3 reads TGTGCCAGCAGTAAGGGCCCCCCGGGTCAGCCCCAGCATTTT. Encoded protein: CASSKGPPGQPQHF.

J is TRBJ2-5 and V is TRBV5-1, with TRBD2 identical over 8 bases. The CDR3 extends over 15 amino acids. V trimming: 6 bases; J trimming: 3 bases; junction bases outside the gene matches: 10. Per the germline V gene, CDR1 is SGHRS and CDR2 is YFSETQ. In nucleotides, the CDR3 is TGCGCCAGCAACTCCCCCCAAGCGGGAGAAGAGACCCAGTACTTC. Residues: CASNSPQAGEETQYF.

This clonotype turned up a few times. V is TRBV2 and J is TRBJ1-2; D not resolved. The CDR3 runs 15 residues. V gave up 7 bases and J gave up 2 bases, with 17 bases separating them. Looked up from germline, CDR1 is SNHLY and CDR2 is FYNNEI. The CDR3 coding sequence is TGTGCCAGCACGGTCGGAAGATCCAAAAACTATGGCTACACCTTC. This encodes CASTVGRSKNYGYTF.

The chain joins TRBV25-1 to TRBJ2-2, with D perhaps matching TRBD2 (6 bases). Germline CDR1 and CDR2: MGHDK and SYGVNS. The germline V and J ends were trimmed by 0 bases and 7 bases, with 12 bases remaining between them. The CDR3 is 15 residues long. CDR3 bases: TGTGCCAGCAGTGAATATAAGGAAGCGGGCGGGGAGCTGTTTTTT. This encodes CASSEYKEAGGELFF.

In its sample, this clonotype was seen a few times. V is TRBV5-5 and J is TRBJ2-3; the D gene could be TRBD1 or TRBD2 (5 bases each). V lost 1 base and J 0 bases, leaving 18 bases between the germline ends. This CDR3 is 18 amino acids long. CDR1 SGHKS and CDR2 YYEKEE come from the germline V gene (reference sequence). The CDR3 bases are TGTGCCAGCAGCTTGCCCGACGGAGGCAGGGAAAGCACAGATACGCAGTATTTT. This encodes CASSLPDGGRESTDTQYF.

In its sample, this clonotype was seen many times. The chain combines TRBV4-1 with TRBJ2-1; tentative D call: TRBD2 (5 bases). In germline, CDR1 is MGHRA, CDR2 YSYEKL. Trimming took off 0 bases at V and 0 bases at J, with 9 bases between the two ends. The CDR3 runs 16 residues. CDR3 residues: CASSQDDGGSYNEQFF. The DNA of the CDR3 is TGCGCCAGCAGCCAAGATGACGGAGGCTCCTACAATGAGCAGTTCTTC.

The chain carries TRBV3-1 and TRBJ2-1, with a possible D match to TRBD2 (7 bases). Germline lookup yields CDR1 LGHDT and CDR2 YNNKEL (reference sequence). The CDR3 contains 13 residues. Trimming pared 4 bases from V and 9 bases from J, leaving 13 bases between. The CDR3 loop is CASSRREGGEQFF. CDR3 coding DNA: TGTGCCAGCAGCCGCAGGGAGGGGGGTGAGCAGTTCTTC.

The genes are TRBV19 and TRBJ2-3; D is tentatively TRBD1 or TRBD2 (5 bases each). Germline CDR1 is LNHDA and CDR2 is SQIVND (reference sequence). The CDR3 length is 17 residues. Trimming removed 3 bases at V and 2 bases at J, with 18 bases between. CDR3 bases: TGTGCCAGTAGTATTGGGGTCTGGGGGACCGTCACAGATACGCAGTATTTT. Its protein product is CASSIGVWGTVTDTQYF. Filled out from reference TRBV19 and TRBJ2-3, the complete variable domain reads DGGITQSPKYLFRKEGQNVTLSCEQNLNHDAMYWYRQDPGQGLRLIYYSQIVNDFQKGDIAEGYSVSREKKESFPLTVTSAQKNPTAFYLCASSIGVWGTVTDTQYFGPGTRLTVL.

V usage is TRBV2 and J usage is TRBJ1-2, with 9 nucleotides matching TRBD1. The CDR3 loop spans 14 amino acids. The germline gives CDR1 SNHLY, CDR2 FYNNEI. Germline trimming cut 5 bases from V and 8 bases from J; bases unmatched to any gene: 9. The CDR3 DNA sequence: TGTGCCAGCAGTTCCGGGACAGGGTCGATCGGCTACACCTTC. Translated: CASSSGTGSIGYTF.

This clonotype was counted at least ten times. This CDR3 is CASSRGGAGETQYF. In DNA, the CDR3 is TGTGCCAGCAGCCGAGGGGGGGCCGGTGAGACCCAGTACTTC. J is TRBJ2-5 and V is TRBV28; TRBD2 might be the D (7 bases). V lost 6 bases and J 5 bases, leaving 16 bases between the germline ends. CDR3 length: 14 amino acids. Germline CDR1 MDHEN, CDR2 SYDVKM. The full variable domain, completed using reference TRBV28 and TRBJ2-5, is DVKVTQSSRYLVKRTGEKVFLECVQDMDHENMFWYRQDPGLGLRLIYFSYDVKMKEKGDIPEGYSVSREKKERFSLILESASTNQTSMYLCASSRGGAGETQYFGPGTRLLVL.

This chain joins TRBV25-1 and TRBJ2-7; TRBD2 matches 10 bases. The CDR3 runs 14 residues. Per the germline V gene, CDR1 is MGHDK and CDR2 is SYGVNS. Trimming cost V 8 bases and J 2 bases; bases outside gene matches: 6. CDR3 sequence (DNA): TGTGCCAGCTCCTCAACTAGCGGGACCTACGAGCAGTACTTC. It is translated as CASSSTSGTYEQYF.

This clonotype occurred a few times. V usage is TRBV6-5 and J usage is TRBJ2-1; TRBD2 matches at 9 bases. V shed 6 bases, J shed 4 bases, and the junction held 7 bases outside the gene matches. The CDR3 has 15 amino acids. Per the germline V gene, CDR1 is MNHEY and CDR2 is SVGAGI. The CDR3 DNA is TGTGCCAGCAGCCGTAGCGGGAGAGGTTACAATGAGCAGTTCTTC. This sequence encodes CASSRSGRGYNEQFF.